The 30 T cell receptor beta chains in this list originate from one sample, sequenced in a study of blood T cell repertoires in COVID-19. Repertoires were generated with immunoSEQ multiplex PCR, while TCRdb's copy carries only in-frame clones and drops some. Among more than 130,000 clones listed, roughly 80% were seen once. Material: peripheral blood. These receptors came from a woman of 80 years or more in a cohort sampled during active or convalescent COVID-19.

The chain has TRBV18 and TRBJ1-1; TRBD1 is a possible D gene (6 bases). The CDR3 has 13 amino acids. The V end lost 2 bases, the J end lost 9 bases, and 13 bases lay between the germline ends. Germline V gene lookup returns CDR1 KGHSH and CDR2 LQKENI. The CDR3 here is CASSPAGARQAFF. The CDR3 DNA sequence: TGTGCCAGCTCACCAGCGGGGGCCCGCCAAGCTTTCTTT.

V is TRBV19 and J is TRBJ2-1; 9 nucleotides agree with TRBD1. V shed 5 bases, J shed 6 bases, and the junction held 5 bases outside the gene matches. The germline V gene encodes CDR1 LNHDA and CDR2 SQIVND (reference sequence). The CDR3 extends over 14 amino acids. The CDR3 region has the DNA TGTGCCAGTAGTTGGGACAGGGTCTCCAATGAGCAGTTCTTC. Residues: CASSWDRVSNEQFF.

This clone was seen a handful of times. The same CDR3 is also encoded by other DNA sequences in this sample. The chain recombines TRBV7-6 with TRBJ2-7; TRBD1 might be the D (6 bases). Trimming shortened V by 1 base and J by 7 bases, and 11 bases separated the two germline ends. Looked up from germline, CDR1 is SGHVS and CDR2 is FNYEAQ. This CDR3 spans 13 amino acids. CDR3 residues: CASSLGGPGEQYF. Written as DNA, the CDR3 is TGTGCCAGCAGCTTAGGGGGGCCGGGAGAGCAGTACTTC. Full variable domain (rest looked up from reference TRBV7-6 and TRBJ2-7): GAGVSQSPRYKVTKRGQDVALRCDPISGHVSLYWYRQALGQGPEFLTYFNYEAQQDKSGLPNDRFSAERPEGSISTLTIQRTEQRDSAMYRCASSLGGPGEQYFGPGTRLTVT.

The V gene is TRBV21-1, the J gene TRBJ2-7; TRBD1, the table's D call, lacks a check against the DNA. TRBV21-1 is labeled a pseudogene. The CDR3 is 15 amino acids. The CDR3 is CASTLERYTAYEQYV. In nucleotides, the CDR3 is TGTGCCAGCACCTTAGAAAGATACACAGCCTACGAGCAGTACGTC.

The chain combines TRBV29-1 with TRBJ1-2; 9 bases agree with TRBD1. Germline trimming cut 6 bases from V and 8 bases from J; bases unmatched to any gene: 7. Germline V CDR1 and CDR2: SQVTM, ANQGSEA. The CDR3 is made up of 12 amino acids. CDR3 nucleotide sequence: TGCAGCGTGGGACAGGGAATGGGAGGCTACACCTTC. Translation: CSVGQGMGGYTF.

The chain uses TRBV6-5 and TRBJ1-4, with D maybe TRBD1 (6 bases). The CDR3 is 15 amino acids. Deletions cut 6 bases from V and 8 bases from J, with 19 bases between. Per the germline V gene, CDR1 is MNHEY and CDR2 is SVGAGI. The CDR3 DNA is TGTGCCAGCAGCCCGAACGCGGGGGCAGGGGAAAAACTGTTTTTT. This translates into CASSPNAGAGEKLFF.

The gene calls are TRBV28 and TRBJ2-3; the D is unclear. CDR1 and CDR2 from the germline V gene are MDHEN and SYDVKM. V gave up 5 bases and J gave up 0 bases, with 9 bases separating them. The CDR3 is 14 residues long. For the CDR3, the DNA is TGTGCCAGCAGTAGGTCTAGGAGCACAGATACGCAGTATTTT. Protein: CASSRSRSTDTQYF.

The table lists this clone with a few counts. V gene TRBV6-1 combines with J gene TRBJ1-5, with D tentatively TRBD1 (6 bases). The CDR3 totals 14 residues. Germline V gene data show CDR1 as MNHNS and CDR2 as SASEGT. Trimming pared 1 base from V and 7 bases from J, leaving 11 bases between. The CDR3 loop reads CASSEVGAGQPQHF. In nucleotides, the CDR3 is TGTGCCAGCAGTGAAGTGGGGGCAGGGCAGCCCCAGCATTTT.

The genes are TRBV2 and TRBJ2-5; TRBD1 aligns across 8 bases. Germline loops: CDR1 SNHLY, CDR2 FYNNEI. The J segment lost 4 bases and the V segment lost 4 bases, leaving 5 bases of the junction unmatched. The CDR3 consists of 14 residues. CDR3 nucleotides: TGTGCCAGCAGTGCAGGGGGCTCCGGAGAGACCCAGTACTTC. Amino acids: CASSAGGSGETQYF.

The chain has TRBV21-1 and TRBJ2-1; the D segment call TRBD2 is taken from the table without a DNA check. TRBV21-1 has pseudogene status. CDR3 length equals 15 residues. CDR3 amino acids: CASSGEDWTNNEQFF. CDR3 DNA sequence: TGTGCCAGCAGCGGGGAGGACTGGACCAACAATGAGCAGTTCTTC.

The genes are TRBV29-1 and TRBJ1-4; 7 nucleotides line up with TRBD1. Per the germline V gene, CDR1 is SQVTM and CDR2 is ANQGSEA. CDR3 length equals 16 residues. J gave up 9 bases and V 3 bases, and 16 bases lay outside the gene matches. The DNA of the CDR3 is TGCAGCGTTGAGGGGACAGCAGGGTCAAATTATAAAAAACTGTTTTTT. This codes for CSVEGTAGSNYKKLFF.

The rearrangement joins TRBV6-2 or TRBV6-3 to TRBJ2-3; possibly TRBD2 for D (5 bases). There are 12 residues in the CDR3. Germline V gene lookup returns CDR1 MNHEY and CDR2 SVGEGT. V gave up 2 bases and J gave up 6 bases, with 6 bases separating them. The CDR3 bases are TGTGCCAGCAGTTACAGGAGGGATACGCAGTATTTT. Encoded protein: CASSYRRDTQYF.

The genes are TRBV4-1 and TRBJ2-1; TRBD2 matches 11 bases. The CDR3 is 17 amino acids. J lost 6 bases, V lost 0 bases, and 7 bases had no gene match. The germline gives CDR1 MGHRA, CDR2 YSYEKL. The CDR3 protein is CASSQDPSLAGGNEQFF. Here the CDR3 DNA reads TGCGCCAGCAGCCAAGATCCGTCGCTAGCGGGGGGCAATGAGCAGTTCTTC.

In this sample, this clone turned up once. The CDR3 bases are TGCGCCAGCCGGGCGCAGGGGGCCTACAATGAGCAGTTCTTC. As protein: CASRAQGAYNEQFF. The J gene is TRBJ2-1, the V gene TRBV5-1, with 7 bases aligning to TRBD1. V lost 7 bases, J lost 2 bases, and 6 bases stayed unmatched. Germline lookup yields CDR1 SGHRS and CDR2 YFSETQ. The CDR3 has 14 residues.

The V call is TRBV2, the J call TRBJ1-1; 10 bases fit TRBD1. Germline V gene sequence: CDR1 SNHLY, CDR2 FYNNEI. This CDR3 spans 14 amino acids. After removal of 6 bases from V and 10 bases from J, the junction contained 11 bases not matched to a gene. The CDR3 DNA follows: TGTGCCAGCAGGAGACAGGGGGCTCAGGCGGGAGCTTTCTTT. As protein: CASRRQGAQAGAFF.

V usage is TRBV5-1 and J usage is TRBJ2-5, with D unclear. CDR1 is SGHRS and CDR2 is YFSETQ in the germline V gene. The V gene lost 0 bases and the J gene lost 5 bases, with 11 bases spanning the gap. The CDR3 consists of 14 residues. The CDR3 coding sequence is TGCGCCAGCAGCTTGGCGGTTAGCCGTGAGACCCAGTACTTC. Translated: CASSLAVSRETQYF. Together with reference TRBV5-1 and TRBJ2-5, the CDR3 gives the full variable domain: KAGVTQTPRYLIKTRGQQVTLSCSPISGHRSVSWYQQTPGQGLQFLFEYFSETQRNKGNFPGRFSGRQFSNSRSEMNVSTLELGDSALYLCASSLAVSRETQYFGPGTRLLVL.

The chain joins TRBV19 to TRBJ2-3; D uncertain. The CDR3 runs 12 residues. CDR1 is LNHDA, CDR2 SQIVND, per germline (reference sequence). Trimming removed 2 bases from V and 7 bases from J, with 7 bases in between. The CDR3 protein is CASSIYGYTQYF. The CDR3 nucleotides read TGTGCCAGTAGTATATACGGTTATACGCAGTATTTT. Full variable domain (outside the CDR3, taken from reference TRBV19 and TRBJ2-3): DGGITQSPKYLFRKEGQNVTLSCEQNLNHDAMYWYRQDPGQGLRLIYYSQIVNDFQKGDIAEGYSVSREKKESFPLTVTSAQKNPTAFYLCASSIYGYTQYFGPGTRLTVL.

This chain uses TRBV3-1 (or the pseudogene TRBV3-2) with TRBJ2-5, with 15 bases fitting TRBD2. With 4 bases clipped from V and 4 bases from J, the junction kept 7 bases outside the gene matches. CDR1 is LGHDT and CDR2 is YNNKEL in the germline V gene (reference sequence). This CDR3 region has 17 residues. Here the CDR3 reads CASSRLGLAGGIETQYF. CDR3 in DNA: TGTGCCAGCAGCCGCCTCGGACTAGCGGGGGGGATAGAGACCCAGTACTTC.

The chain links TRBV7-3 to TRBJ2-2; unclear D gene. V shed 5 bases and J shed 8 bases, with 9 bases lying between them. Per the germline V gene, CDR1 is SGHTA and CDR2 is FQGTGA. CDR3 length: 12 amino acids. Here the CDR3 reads CASSLVGGELFF. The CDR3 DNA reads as TGTGCCAGCAGCCTAGTGGGTGGGGAGCTGTTTTTT.

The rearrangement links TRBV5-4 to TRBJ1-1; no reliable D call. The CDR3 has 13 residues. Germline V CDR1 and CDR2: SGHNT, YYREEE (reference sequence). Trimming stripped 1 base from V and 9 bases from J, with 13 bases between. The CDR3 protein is CASSLTRREKAFF. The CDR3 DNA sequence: TGTGCCAGCAGCTTGACTCGCCGCGAGAAAGCTTTCTTT.

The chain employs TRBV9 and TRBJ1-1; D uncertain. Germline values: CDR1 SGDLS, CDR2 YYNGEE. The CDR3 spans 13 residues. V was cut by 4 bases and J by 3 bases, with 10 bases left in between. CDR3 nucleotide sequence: TGTGCCAGCAGCTCCACATATGACACTGAAGCTTTCTTT. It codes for CASSSTYDTEAFF.

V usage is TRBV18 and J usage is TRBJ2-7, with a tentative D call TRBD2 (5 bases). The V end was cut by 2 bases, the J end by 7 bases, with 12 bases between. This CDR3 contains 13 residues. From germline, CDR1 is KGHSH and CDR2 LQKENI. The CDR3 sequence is CASSPTRAREQYF. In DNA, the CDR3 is TGTGCCAGCTCACCAACGAGGGCTCGGGAGCAGTACTTC.

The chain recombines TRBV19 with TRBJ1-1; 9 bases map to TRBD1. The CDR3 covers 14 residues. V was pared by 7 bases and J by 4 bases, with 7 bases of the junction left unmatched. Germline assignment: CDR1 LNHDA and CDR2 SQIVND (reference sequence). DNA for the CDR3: TGTGCCAGTACCCCAGGACAGGGGAGCACTGAAGCTTTCTTT. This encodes CASTPGQGSTEAFF.

As DNA, the CDR3 is TGTGCCAGCAGCCAGGTGAACTCTGGAGAGACCCAGTACTTC. Protein: CASSQVNSGETQYF. V usage is TRBV5-4 and J usage is TRBJ2-5; D not resolved. The germline V and J ends were trimmed by 4 bases and 4 bases, with 14 bases remaining between them. The germline V gene encodes CDR1 SGHNT and CDR2 YYREEE (reference sequence). The CDR3 covers 14 residues.

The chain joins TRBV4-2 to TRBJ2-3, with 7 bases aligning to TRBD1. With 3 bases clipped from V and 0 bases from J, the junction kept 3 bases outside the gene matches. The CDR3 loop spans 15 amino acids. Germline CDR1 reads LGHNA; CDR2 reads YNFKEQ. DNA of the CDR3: TGTGCCAGCAGCCAGGACAGGCCAAGCACAGATACGCAGTATTTT. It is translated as CASSQDRPSTDTQYF.

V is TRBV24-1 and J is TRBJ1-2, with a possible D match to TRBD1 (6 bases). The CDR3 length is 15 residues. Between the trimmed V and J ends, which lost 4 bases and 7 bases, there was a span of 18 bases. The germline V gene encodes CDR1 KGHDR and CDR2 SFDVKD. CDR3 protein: CATSDRGGGRVGYTF. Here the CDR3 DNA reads TGTGCCACCAGTGACCGCGGCGGGGGGCGTGTTGGCTACACCTTC.

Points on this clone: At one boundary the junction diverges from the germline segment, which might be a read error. The CDR3 protein is CASSLGSTDTQYF. The CDR3 bases are TGTGCCAGCAGCTTAGGTAGCACGGATACGCAGTATTTT. The genes are TRBV7-8 and TRBJ2-3; D ambiguous. Germline V gene lookup returns CDR1 SGHVS and CDR2 FQNEAQ. The CDR3 covers 13 residues. Based on the CDR3 plus reference TRBV7-8 and TRBJ2-3, the full variable domain is GAGVSQSPRYKVAKRGQDVALRCDPISGHVSLFWYQQALGQGPEFLTYFQNEAQLDKSGLPSDRFFAERPEGSVSTLKIQRTQQEDSAVYLCASSLGSTDTQYFGPGTRLTVL.

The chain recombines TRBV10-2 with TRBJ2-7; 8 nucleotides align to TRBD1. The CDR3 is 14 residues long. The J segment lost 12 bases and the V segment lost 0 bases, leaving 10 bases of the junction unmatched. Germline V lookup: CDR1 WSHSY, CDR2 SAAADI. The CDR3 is CASSESGTGGRPYV. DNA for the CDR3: TGCGCCAGCAGTGAGTCGGGAACAGGGGGGCGCCCGTACGTC.

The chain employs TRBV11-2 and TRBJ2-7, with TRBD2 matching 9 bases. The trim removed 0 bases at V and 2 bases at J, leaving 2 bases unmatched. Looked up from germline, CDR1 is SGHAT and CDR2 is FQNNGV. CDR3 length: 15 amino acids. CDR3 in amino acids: CASSLDRGGAYEQYF. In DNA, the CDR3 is TGTGCCAGCAGCTTAGATCGCGGGGGGGCCTACGAGCAGTACTTC.

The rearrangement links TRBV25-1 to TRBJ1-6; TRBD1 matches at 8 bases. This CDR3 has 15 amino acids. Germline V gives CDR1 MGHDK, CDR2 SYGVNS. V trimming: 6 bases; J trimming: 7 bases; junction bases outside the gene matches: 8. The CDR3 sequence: CASSRQGTGNSPLHF. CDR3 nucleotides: TGTGCCAGCAGCCGCCAAGGGACAGGAAATTCACCCCTCCACTTT.